These T cell receptor beta chains were read from a single sample in a study of T cell responses to AZD1222 COVID-19 vaccine. Clones were read by immunoSEQ multiplex PCR, and TCRdb kept only the in-frame ones, dropping some. The sample holds some 130,000 clones; approximately 90% are singletons and the top ten take around 0.99%. The source was peripheral blood, collected 28 days after the second AZD1222 dose. These receptors all stem from an adult who received the AZD1222 COVID-19 vaccine. The CDR3 runs from the conserved cysteine through the conserved F or W.

j_call v_call cdr3_aa
TRBJ2-5 TRBV29-1 CSVEDGWLAGGKETQYF
TRBJ1-5 TRBV28 CASTIGGRGNQPQHF
TRBJ1-1 TRBV5-1 CASSINKATEAFF
TRBJ1-2 TRBV30 CAWSVRDTPYGYTF
TRBJ2-2 TRBV11-2 CASRSRTGLYTGELFF
TRBJ2-1 TRBV30 CAWRTFRDNNEQFF
TRBJ2-7 TRBV2 CASNWLAGVEQYF
TRBJ2-7 TRBV5-4 CASSFRREGSYEQYF
TRBJ2-3 TRBV24-1 CATSAEDTQYF
TRBJ2-3 TRBV19 CASSPQGALSTDTQYF